Reported below is one T cell receptor beta chain. Antigen: not known. This entry comes from a study of CD8+ T cells in alopecia areata. Across the whole study: The duration of tofacitinib was 6 to 18 months, with 6 months off drug afterward.

General study findings and limits: Sharing of TCR sequences between patients (possibly for HLA-related reasons) was less clear than in mice. Tofacitinib significantly reduced both scalp clonality and expanded CD8+ clones among the top 100.

Treatment of the sample: oral pan-JAK inhibitor, 5-10 mg twice daily. Extraction and reverse transcription of RNA yielded cDNA as the sequencing template. Method: immunoSEQ multiplex PCR; TCRdb's copy keeps in-frame clones and lacks some. The data hold tens of thousands of clones, with about 71% observed a single time. The germline V and J ends were trimmed by 6 bases and 2 bases, with 11 bases remaining between them. CDR3 size: 15 residues. CDR1 and CDR2 (germline): MGHRA, YSYEKL. Material: CD8+ T cells sorted from blood, obtained at week 44, from a patient treated with tofacitinib. The receptor's source is a human donor with alopecia areata. The V and J genes are TRBV4-1 and TRBJ1-6, with TRBD1 as a possible D gene (5 bases). The CDR3 region is CASRGLGAYNSPLHF. In nucleotides, the CDR3 is TGCGCCAGCAGGGGGCTGGGGGCCTATAATTCACCCCTCCACTTT.